This T cell receptor beta chain was sequenced for a study of T cells in Graves' hyperthyroidism and ophthalmopathy (dated by TCRdb to about 2019). For the study in its entirety: Peripheral blood samples were taken at initial diagnosis, before any treatment was given. The paper reports TCR Vbeta CDR3 sequencing of approximately 140 peripheral blood samples: approximately 41 ophthalmopathy, over 70 hyperthyroidism and approximately 17 progressor patients. To identify distinguishing TCR V-J signatures, a discovery cohort of about 100 patients was used, comprising some 43 with Graves' ophthalmopathy and 57 with stable Graves' hyperthyroidism. For training and testing, the 100 or so patients in the discovery cohort were randomly divided in a 7:3 ratio. In addition, the study compared T-cell repertoires in thyroid tissue and in blood from roughly 6 Graves' hyperthyroidism patients. Following sampling, methimazole starting at 30 mg daily was given to hyperthyroidism patients, and high-dose intravenous methylprednisolone was given to ophthalmopathy patients. Prospective prediction of ophthalmopathy was tested in an independent validation cohort of approximately 18 hyperthyroidism patients and roughly 16 patients who later progressed to ophthalmopathy.

What the authors observed across the whole study: In validation, progression to ophthalmopathy was predicted by the model with 65% to 71% sensitivity and under 85% specificity, a median of approximately 6.5 months before onset. No statistical method was used to fix the sample size in advance, and group allocation was not hidden from the investigators. Most expanded thyroid clonotypes (frequency above 0.001) were also found in blood, which suggests that blood repertoires may mirror thyroid immune responses. In cross-validation, a model built on a 13 V-J signature told ophthalmopathy apart from stable hyperthyroidism with just under 90% sensitivity and roughly 81% specificity, and in testing the same model reached 80%/75%.

According to the germline V gene, CDR1 reads MNHEY and CDR2 reads SVGAGI. The CDR3 has 13 amino acids, counting the end cysteine and phenylalanine. Just CDR3 DNA is preserved here, 39 bases in frame from base 1. V gives up 1 base and J gives up 5 bases, and the segment between their germline ends measures 9 bases. This clonotype has at least ten counts. Its specific antigen is unknown. No qualities accompany the bases; no much larger clone lies one base away. The TCR beta CDR3 regions were amplified from the RNA transcripts. The TCR CDR3 was subjected to a first round of RT-PCR using the HTBI primer set and the Qiagen OneStep RT-PCR kit. Libraries were constructed in a second round of multiplex PCR, after which size selection and purification were performed. The libraries were sequenced on an Illumina HiSeq2000 using paired-end 100 bp reads. The study's processing was this. SOAPnuke was used to process the raw data, throwing out any read that contained adapters or uncalled bases, had a mean Phred below 15, or lacked an exact constant-primer or identifier match. High-quality paired reads were merged using COPE v1.2.5, and each unique nucleotide sequence was defined as a clonotype. Clonotypes were aligned to IMGT TRBV, TRBD and TRBJ reference segments using MiTCR v1.1. The analysis was restricted to V-J combinations with a frequency above 0.0001, which together covered roughly 99% of the repertoires. A TCS score was defined as the ratio between F50 (clonal expansion) and ExV (chaos), using BLOSUM62-based TCRdist between CDR3 peptides within each V-J. Welch's t-statistics and random forest reduced some 510 V-J features to roughly 13, which were used in a naive Bayes classifier (R e1071). TCRdb trimmed public reads at Q25 via fastp, called clones via MiXCR and kept in-frame beta chains. Each record represents a unique CDR3 protein, reported with the most common genes and DNA among its rows. The V and J calls were not made by the authors but by TCRdb's processing. The sample contains fewer than 350,000 distinct CDR3 sequences, roughly 13% of them found a single time. The leading ten clones occupy 7.9% of the sample.

A patient counted as having stable Graves' hyperthyroidism if no progression to ophthalmopathy occurred over 18 months of follow-up. Hyperthyroidism patients were newly diagnosed, had a disease duration of under 2 months, and were aged 18 to 65 years. Exclusion was applied to patients with uncontrolled infections, other autoimmune diseases, pregnancy or lactation. Diagnoses were established on the basis of clinical symptoms, serum thyroxine and TRAb, thyroid ultrasound, and orbital computed tomography. PBMCs were isolated from about 9.2 ml of fresh peripheral blood by Ficoll-Paque density gradient centrifugation. Trizol reagent was used to extract total RNA, and RNA quality was then checked on an Agilent 2100 Bioanalyzer.

Sequenced material: blood. This receptor chain uses TRBV6-5 and TRBJ2-7; the D gene remains uncertain. The TCR sequence derives from a woman between 40 and 55 years old with Graves' hyperthyroidism. The nucleotides are TGTGCCAGCAGTTACTTTAGCAACGACGAGCAGTACTTC. Translation gives CASSYFSNDEQYF.